This T cell receptor beta chain was sequenced during a study of Graves' ophthalmopathy and Graves' hyperthyroidism. Whole-study context: The blood sample was drawn at first diagnosis and before any treatment.

The CDR3 has 13 amino acids. V was pared by 4 bases and J by 4 bases, with 10 bases between. General observations from the study: Discrimination between ophthalmopathy and stable hyperthyroidism by a 13-signature model showed roughly 88% sensitivity and about 81% specificity. The model achieved roughly 69% sensitivity and less than 85% specificity for ophthalmopathy progression.

This clonotype was counted many times. Its target is unknown. A much more abundant neighbour one base away suggests this may be a read error. Amplification from RNA transcripts yielded the TCR beta CDR3 regions. First-round RT-PCR used HTBI primers; second-round multiplex PCR followed. MiXCR, run by TCRdb on the multiplex PCR reads, gives a single entry per CDR3 protein. Altogether a few hundred thousand distinct CDR3 sequences are present, 15% being singletons, with the ten largest covering roughly 7%. A volume of 10 ml of fresh peripheral blood supplied the PBMCs. The chain is built from TRBV12-3 or TRBV12-4 and TRBJ1-2, with a tentative D call TRBD1 (5 bases). This TCR derives from a woman aged 18-29 years with stable Graves' hyperthyroidism. The material sequenced was peripheral blood. CDR3 sequence: CASSSGLSYGYTF. CDR3 bases: TGTGCCAGCAGTTCGGGACTGAGCTATGGCTACACCTTC.